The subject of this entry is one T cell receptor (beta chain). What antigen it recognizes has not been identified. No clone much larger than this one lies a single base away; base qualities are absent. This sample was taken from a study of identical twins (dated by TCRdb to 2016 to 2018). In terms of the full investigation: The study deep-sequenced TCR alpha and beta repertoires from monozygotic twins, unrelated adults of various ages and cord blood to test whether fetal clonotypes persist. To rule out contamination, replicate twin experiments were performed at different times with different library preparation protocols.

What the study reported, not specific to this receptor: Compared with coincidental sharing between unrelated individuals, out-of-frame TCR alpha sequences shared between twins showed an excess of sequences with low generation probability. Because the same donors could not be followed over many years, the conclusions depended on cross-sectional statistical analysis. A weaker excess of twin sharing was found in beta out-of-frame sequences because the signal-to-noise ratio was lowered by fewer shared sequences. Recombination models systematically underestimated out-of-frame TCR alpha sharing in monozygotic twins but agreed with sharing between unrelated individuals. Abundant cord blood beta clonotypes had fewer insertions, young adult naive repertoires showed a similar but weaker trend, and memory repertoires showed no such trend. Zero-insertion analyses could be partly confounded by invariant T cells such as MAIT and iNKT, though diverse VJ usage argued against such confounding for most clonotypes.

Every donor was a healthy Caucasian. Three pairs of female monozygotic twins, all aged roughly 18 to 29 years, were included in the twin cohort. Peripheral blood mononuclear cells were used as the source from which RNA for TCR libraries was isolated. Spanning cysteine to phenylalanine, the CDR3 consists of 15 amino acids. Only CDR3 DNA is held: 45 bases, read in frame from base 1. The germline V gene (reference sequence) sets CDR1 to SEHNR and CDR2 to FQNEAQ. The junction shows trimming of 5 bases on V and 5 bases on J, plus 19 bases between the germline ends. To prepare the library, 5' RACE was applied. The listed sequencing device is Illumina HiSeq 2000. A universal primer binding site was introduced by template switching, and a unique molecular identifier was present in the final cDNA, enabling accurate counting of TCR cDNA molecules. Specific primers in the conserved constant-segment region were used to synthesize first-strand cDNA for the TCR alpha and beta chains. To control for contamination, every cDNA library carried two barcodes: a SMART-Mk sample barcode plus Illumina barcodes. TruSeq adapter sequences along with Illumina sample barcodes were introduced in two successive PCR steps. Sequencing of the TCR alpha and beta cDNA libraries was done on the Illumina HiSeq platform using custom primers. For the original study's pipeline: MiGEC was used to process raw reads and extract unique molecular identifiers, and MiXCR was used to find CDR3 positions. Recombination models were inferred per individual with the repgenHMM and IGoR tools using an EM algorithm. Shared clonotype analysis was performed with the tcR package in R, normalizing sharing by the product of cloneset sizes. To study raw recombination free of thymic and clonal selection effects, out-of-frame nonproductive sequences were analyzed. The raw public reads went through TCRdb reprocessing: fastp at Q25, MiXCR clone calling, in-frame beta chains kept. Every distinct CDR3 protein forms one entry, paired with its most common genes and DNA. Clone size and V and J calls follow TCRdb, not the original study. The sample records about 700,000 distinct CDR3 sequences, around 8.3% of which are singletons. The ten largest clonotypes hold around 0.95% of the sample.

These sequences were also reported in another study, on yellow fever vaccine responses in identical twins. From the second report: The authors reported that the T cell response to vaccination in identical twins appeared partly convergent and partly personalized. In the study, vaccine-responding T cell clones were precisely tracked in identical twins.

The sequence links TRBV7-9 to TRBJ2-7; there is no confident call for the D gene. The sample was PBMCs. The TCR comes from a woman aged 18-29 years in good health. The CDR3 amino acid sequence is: CASSPLSSVNDEQYF. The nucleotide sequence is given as TGTGCCAGCAGCCCCCTGTCGAGCGTTAATGACGAGCAGTACTTC.